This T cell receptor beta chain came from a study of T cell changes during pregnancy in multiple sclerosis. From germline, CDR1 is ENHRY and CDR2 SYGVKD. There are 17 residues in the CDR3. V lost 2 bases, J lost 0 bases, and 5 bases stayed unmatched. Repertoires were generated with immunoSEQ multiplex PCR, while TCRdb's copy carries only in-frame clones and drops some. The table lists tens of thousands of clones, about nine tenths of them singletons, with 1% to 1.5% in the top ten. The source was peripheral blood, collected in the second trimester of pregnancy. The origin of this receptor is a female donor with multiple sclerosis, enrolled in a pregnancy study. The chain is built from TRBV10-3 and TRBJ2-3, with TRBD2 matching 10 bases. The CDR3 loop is CAISEGPSGGSTDTQYF. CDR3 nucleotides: TGTGCCATCAGTGAGGGGCCTAGCGGGGGAAGCACAGATACGCAGTATTTT.